This T cell receptor beta chain was sequenced for a study of cytomegalovirus exposure and HLA in healthy donors. Study results and limitations: Within a later analysis, the majority of CMV-associated TCR beta chains appeared HLA-restricted. The study put 150 to 200 TCR beta chains on its list as cytomegalovirus-associated.

Those who donated were healthy bone marrow donors. About this clone itself: Antigen specificity is unknown.

The primer mix had 60 Vbeta and 13 Jbeta primers. Here immunoSEQ multiplex PCR was the method, and the copy in TCRdb shows in-frame clones only, minus some. The data contain over 200,000 clones, about 70% of them singletons. Looked up from germline, CDR1 is SGHRS and CDR2 is YFSETQ. The CDR3 contains 14 residues. Trimming at V came to 0 bases and at J to 4 bases, leaving 1 base not matched to a gene. The rearrangement joins TRBV5-1 to TRBJ2-1; 7 bases match TRBD1. Input material: PBMCs. The clonotype comes from a man in his forties or fifties in good health and CMV-seropositive. CDR3 in amino acids: CASSLGTGYNEQFF. CDR3 bases: TGCGCCAGCAGCTTGGGGACAGGATACAATGAGCAGTTCTTC.